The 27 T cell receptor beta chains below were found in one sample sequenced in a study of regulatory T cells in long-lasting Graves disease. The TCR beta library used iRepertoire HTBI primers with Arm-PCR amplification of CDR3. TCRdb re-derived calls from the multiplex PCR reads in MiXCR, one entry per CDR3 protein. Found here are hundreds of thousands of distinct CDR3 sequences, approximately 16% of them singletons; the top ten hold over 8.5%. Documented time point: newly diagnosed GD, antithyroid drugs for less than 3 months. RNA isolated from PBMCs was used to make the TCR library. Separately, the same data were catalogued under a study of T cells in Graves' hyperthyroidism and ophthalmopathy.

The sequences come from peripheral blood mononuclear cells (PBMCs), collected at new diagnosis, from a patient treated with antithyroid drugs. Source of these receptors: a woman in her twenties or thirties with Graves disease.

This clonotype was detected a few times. As DNA, the CDR3 is TGCAGTGCCCCGGCCGGGACTAGCGGGATGGGAGAGCAGTACTTC. This gives the protein CSAPAGTSGMGEQYF. The V gene is TRBV20-1, the J gene TRBJ2-7, with TRBD2 matching 13 bases. There are 15 residues in the CDR3. The V segment lost 6 bases and the J segment 7 bases; nucleotides outside the gene matches: 12. Germline CDR1 DFQATT, CDR2 SNEGSKA (reference sequence).

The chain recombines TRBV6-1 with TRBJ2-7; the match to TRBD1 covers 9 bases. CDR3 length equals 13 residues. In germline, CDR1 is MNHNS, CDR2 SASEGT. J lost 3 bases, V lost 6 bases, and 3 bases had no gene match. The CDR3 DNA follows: TGTGCCAGCAGAGGGACAGGGTTCTACGAGCAGTACTTC. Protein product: CASRGTGFYEQYF.

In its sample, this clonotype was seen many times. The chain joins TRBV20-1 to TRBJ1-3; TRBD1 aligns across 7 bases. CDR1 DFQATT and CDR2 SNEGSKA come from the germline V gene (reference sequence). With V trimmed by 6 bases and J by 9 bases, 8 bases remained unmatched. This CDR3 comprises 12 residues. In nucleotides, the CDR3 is TGCAGTGCGTGGACAGGTTTCGGCACCATATATTTT. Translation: CSAWTGFGTIYF.

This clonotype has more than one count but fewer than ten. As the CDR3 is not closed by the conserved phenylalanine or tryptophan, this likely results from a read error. For the CDR3, the DNA is TGTGCCAGCAAAGATCCGGGACTATACTACAATGAGCAGTTCCTC. It translates to CASKDPGLYYNEQFL. The rearrangement uses TRBV6-1 and TRBJ2-1; the match to TRBD2 covers 7 bases. CDR1 is MNHNS and CDR2 is SASEGT in the germline V gene. Germline trimming cut 7 bases from V and 3 bases from J; bases unmatched to any gene: 9. The length of the CDR3 is 15 residues.

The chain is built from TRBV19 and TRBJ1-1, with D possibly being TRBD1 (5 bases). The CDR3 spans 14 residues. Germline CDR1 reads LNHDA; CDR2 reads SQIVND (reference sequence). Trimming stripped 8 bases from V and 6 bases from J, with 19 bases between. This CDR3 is CASGQGVVFAEAFF. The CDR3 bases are TGTGCCAGTGGGCAGGGAGTTGTTTTTGCTGAAGCTTTCTTT.

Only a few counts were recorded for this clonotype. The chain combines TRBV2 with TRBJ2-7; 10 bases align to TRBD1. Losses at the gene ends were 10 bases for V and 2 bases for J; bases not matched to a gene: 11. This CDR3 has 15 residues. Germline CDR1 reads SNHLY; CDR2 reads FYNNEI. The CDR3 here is CATLGSGTGAYEQYF. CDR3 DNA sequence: TGTGCCACCTTGGGATCCGGGACAGGGGCCTACGAGCAGTACTTC. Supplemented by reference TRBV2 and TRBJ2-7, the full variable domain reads EPEVTQTPSHQVTQMGQEVILRCVPISNHLYFYWYRQILGQKVEFLVSFYNNEISEKSEIFDDQFSVERPDGSNFTLKIRSTKLEDSAMYFCATLGSGTGAYEQYFGPGTRLTVT.

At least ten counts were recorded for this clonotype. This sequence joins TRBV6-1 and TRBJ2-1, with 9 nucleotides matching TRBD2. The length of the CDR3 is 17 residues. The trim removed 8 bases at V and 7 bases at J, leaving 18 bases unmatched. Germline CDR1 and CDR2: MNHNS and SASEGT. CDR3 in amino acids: CASAGASGTVMGNEQFF. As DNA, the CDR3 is TGTGCCAGCGCCGGGGCTAGCGGGACCGTAATGGGAAATGAGCAGTTCTTC.

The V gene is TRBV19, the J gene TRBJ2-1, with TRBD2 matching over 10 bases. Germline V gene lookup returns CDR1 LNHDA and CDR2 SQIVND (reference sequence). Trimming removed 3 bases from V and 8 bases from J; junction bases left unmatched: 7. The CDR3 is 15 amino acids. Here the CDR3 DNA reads TGTGCCAGTAGTATGTTGAGCGGGAGGGGCCATGAGCAGTTCTTC. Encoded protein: CASSMLSGRGHEQFF. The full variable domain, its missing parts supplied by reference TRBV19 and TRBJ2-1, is DGGITQSPKYLFRKEGQNVTLSCEQNLNHDAMYWYRQDPGQGLRLIYYSQIVNDFQKGDIAEGYSVSREKKESFPLTVTSAQKNPTAFYLCASSMLSGRGHEQFFGPGTRLTVL.

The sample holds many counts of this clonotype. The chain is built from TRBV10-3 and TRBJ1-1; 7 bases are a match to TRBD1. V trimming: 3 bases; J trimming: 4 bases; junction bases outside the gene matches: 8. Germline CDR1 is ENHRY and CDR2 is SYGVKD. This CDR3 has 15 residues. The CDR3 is CAISDRDRVGTEAFF. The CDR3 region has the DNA TGTGCCATCAGTGACCGCGACAGGGTGGGCACTGAAGCTTTCTTT.

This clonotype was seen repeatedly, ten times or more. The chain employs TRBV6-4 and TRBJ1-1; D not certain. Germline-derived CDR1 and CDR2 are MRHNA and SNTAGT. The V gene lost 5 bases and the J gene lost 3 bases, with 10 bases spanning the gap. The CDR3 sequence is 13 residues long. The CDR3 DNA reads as TGTGCCAGCAGTAAAATGCGGGACACTGAAGCTTTCTTT. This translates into CASSKMRDTEAFF.

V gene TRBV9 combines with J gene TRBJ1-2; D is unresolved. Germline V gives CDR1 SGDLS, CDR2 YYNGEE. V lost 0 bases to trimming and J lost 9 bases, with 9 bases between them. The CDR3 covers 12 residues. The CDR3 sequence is CASSVGDLRYTF. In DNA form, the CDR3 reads TGTGCCAGCAGCGTAGGTGACCTCCGCTACACCTTC.

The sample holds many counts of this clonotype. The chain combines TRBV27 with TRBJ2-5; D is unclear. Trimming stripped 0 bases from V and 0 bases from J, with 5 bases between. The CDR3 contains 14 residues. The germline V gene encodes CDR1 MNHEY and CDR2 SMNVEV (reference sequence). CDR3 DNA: TGTGCCAGCAGTTTATCCCTGTACCAAGAGACCCAGTACTTC. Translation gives CASSLSLYQETQYF.

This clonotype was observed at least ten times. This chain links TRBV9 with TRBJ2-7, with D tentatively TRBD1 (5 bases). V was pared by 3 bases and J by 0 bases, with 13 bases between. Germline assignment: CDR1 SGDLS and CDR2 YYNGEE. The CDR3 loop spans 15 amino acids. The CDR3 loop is CASSALSDTSYEQYF. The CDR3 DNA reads TGTGCCAGCAGCGCCCTCTCGGACACCTCCTACGAGCAGTACTTC.

This CDR3 is CAGSFTGELFF. CDR3 bases: TGTGCCGGATCCTTCACCGGGGAGCTGTTTTTT. The chain recombines TRBV7-2 with TRBJ2-2, with D hard to call. The V gene's germline CDR1 is SGHTA and CDR2 FQGNSA. The CDR3 sequence is 11 residues long. V lost 11 bases and J 4 bases, leaving 8 bases between the germline ends. The full variable domain, rest sourced from reference TRBV7-2 and TRBJ2-2, is GAGVSQSPSNKVTEKGKDVELRCDPISGHTALYWYRQSLGQGLEFLIYFQGNSAPDKSGLPSDRFSAERTGGSVSTLTIQRTQQEDSAVYLCAGSFTGELFFGEGSRLTVL.

Here the CDR3 reads CASKRDSSWGQFF. The CDR3 DNA reads as TGTGCCAGCAAAAGGGACTCAAGCTGGGGGCAGTTCTTC. The V and J genes are TRBV12-3 or TRBV12-4 and TRBJ2-1, with D possibly TRBD2 on 6 matching bases. V dropped 7 bases and J dropped 12 bases, with 19 bases sitting between them. The CDR3 totals 13 residues.

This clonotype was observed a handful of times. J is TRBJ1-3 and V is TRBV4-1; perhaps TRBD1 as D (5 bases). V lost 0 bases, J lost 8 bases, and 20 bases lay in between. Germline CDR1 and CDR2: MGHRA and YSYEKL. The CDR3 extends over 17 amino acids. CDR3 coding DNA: TGCGCCAGCAGCCAAGAAGGGGTGGGAGGGAGCAGCGACACCATATATTTT. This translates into CASSQEGVGGSSDTIYF.

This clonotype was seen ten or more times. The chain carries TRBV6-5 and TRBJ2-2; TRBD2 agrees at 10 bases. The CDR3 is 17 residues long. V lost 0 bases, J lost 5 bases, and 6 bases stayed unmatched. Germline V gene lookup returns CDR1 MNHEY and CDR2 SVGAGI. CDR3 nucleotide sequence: TGTGCCAGCAGTTACTCGCGGGCTAGCGGGGGTACCGGGGAGCTGTTTTTT. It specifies CASSYSRASGGTGELFF.

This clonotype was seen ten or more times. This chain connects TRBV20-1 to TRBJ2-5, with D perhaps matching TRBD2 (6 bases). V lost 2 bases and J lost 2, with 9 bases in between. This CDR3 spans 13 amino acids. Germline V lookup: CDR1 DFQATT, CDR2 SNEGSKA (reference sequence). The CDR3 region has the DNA TGCAGTGCTAGACTAGCGCCGCAAGAGACCCAGTACTTC. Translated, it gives CSARLAPQETQYF.

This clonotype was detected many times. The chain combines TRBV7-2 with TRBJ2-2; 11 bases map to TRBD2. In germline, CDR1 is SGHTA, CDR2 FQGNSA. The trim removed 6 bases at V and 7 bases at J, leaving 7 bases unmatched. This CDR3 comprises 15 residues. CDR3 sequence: CASRKLAGVHGELFF. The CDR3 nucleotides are TGTGCCAGCAGGAAACTAGCGGGAGTGCACGGGGAGCTGTTTTTT.

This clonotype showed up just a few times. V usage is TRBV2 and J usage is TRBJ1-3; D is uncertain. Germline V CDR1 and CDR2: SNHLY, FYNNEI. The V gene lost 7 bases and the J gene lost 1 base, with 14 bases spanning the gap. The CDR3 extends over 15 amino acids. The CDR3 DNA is TGTGCCAGCAACCCCCGCGTTTCGTCTGGAAACACCATATATTTT. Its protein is CASNPRVSSGNTIYF.

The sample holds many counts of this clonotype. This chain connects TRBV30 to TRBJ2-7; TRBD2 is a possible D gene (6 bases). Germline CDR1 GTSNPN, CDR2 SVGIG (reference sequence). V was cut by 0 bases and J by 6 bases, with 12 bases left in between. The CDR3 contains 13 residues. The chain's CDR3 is CAWSVLAGSEQYF. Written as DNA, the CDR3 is TGTGCCTGGAGTGTACTGGCCGGGAGCGAGCAGTACTTC.

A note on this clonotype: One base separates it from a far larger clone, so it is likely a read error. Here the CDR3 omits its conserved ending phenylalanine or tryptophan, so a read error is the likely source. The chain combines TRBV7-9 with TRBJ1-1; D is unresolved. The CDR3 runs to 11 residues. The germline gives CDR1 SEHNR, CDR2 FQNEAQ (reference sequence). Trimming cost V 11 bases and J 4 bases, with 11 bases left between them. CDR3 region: CASRKGTEAFL. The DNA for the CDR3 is TGTGCCTCTCGTAAAGGCACTGAAGCTTTCCTT.

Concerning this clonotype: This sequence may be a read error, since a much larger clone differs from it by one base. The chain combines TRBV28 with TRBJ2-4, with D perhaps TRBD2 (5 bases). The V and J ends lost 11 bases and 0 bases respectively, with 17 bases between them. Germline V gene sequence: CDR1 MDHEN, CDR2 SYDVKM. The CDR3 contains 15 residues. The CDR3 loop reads CARKSRREAKNIQYF. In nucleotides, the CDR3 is TGTGCCCGCAAGTCCCGCCGGGAAGCCAAAAACATTCAGTACTTC.

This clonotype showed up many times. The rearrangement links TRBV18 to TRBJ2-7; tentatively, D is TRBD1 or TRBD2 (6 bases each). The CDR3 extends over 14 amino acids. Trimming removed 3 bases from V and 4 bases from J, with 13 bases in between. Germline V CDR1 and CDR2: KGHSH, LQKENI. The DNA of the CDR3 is TGTGCCAGCTCACCGCCGGGGGCACTTTACGAGCAGTACTTC. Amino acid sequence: CASSPPGALYEQYF.

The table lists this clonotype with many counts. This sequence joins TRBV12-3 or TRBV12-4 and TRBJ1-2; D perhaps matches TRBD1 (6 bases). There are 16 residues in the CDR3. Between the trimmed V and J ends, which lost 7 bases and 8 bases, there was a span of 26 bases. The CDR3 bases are TGTGCCAGCATCATGAGGACAGATATCTACCTCAGGGGCTACACCTTC. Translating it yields CASIMRTDIYLRGYTF.

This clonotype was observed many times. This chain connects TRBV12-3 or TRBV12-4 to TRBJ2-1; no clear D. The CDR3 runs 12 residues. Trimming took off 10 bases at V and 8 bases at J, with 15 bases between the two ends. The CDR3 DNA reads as TGTGCCATCGGAAGGCTTGGGGATGAGCAGTTCTTC. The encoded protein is CAIGRLGDEQFF.

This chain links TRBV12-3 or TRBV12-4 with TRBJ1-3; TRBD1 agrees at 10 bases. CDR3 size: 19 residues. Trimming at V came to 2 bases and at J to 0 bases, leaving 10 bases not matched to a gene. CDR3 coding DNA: TGTGCCAGCAGTTTATGGGGGGACAGGGGCCCATACTCTGGAAACACCATATATTTT. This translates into CASSLWGDRGPYSGNTIYF.